This TCR beta chain was sequenced for a study of blood T cell repertoires in COVID-19. Across the study: The origin of the acute and convalescent COVID-19 samples was the United States, Italy and Spain. T cells, B-cell-depleted T cells, or PBMCs provided the cDNA or gDNA that served as material.

Per the original methods: Estimation of nucleated cell counts relied on the amplification of reference gene primers. Method: immunoSEQ multiplex PCR; TCRdb's copy keeps in-frame clones and lacks some. The V and J calls and the clone size are those of that table, but D and trimming were determined from the DNA. The data show some 180,000 clones, about four fifths seen once. The CDR3 is 13 amino acids. V lost 7 bases to trimming and J lost 7 bases; unmatched junction nucleotides: 7. Germline assignment: CDR1 KGHSH and CDR2 LQKENI. The sequenced sample was peripheral blood. The clonotype was recovered from a man aged 55 to 70 with acute or convalescent COVID-19. The chain links TRBV18 to TRBJ1-2; 9 nucleotides agree with TRBD1. The CDR3 DNA reads TGTGCCAGCTACCCCGGACAGGGGAGTGGCTACACCTTC. Its translation is CASYPGQGSGYTF. The variable domain in full, completed from reference TRBV18 and TRBJ1-2, reads NAGVMQNPRHLVRRRGQEARLRCSPMKGHSHVYWYRQLPEEGLKFMVYLQKENIIDESGMPKERFSAEFPKEGPSILRIQQVVRGDSAAYFCASYPGQGSGYTFGSGTRLTVV.